The clone carrying this T cell receptor beta chain was observed many times. The antigen is not known. Trimming cost V 1 base and J 6 bases, with 8 bases left between them. The CDR3 length is 13 residues. Germline V gene sequence: CDR1 LGHDT, CDR2 YNNKEL (reference sequence). The sample is drawn from a study of identical twins. Study-level points and caveats: The abundant beta clonotypes from cord blood had fewer insertions, and memory repertoires had none of this.

TCRdb recomputed calls from the 5' RACE reads with MiXCR, one row per CDR3 protein. The sample consists of 200,000 to 300,000 distinct CDR3 sequences, 6.5% to 9% of them appearing once. These sequences were also reported in another study, on yellow fever vaccine responses in identical twins.

The chain uses TRBV3-1 and TRBJ2-3; D remains unclear. What was sequenced was CD8+ T cells sorted from blood. The sequence derives from a woman aged 18-35 years in good health. CDR3 loop: CASSQVSGDTQYF. The CDR3 DNA follows: TGTGCCAGCAGCCAAGTTTCCGGCGATACGCAGTATTTT.